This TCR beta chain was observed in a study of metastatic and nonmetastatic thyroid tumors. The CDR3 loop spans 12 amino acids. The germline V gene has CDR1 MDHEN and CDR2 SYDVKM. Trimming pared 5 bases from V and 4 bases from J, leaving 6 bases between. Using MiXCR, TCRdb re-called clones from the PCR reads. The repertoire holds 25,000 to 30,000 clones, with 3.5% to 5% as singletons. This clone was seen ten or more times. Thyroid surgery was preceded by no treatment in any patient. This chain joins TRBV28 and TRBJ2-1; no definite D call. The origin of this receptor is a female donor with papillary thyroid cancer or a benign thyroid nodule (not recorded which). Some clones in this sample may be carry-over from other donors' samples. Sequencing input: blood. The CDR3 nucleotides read TGTGCCAGCAGTCGAAATTACAATGAGCAGTTCTTC. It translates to CASSRNYNEQFF.